The 13 T cell receptor beta chains given below trace back to one sample, sequenced in a study of identical twins. A single record per CDR3 protein comes from TCRdb applying MiXCR to the 5' RACE reads. The sample yields around 550,000 distinct CDR3 sequences, about 15% seen once. This same sample was also taken into another study, of yellow fever vaccine responses in identical twins.

Input material: CD4+ T cells sorted from blood. The source of these receptors is a woman aged 18-29 years in good health.

V gene TRBV14 combines with J gene TRBJ2-7, with 7 bases fitting TRBD1. V was clipped by 6 bases and J by 4 bases; unmatched bases: 9. Germline CDR1 SGHDN, CDR2 FVKESK. The CDR3 totals 14 residues. The CDR3 DNA follows: TGTGCCAGCAGTTACCGGGACAGACCTTACGAGCAGTACGTC. Protein sequence: CASSYRDRPYEQYV.

This chain links TRBV10-3 with TRBJ2-1; no clear D gene. The CDR3 has 12 residues. V lost 0 bases to trimming and J lost 13 bases, with 10 bases between them. The V gene's germline CDR1 is ENHRY and CDR2 SYGVKD. The CDR3 spells CAISESGRFQFF. CDR3 DNA: TGTGCCATCAGTGAGTCCGGACGGTTCCAGTTCTTC.

The chain couples TRBV28 to TRBJ2-3; D is perhaps TRBD2 (6 bases). There are 14 residues in the CDR3. Per germline, CDR1 MDHEN and CDR2 SYDVKM. Trimming shortened V by 11 bases and J by 1 base, and 16 bases separated the two germline ends. The CDR3 here is CAHRRGGGTDTQYF. CDR3 DNA sequence: TGTGCCCACAGGAGGGGTGGAGGCACAGATACGCAGTATTTT.

The chain is built from TRBV27 and TRBJ1-6; D unclear. CDR1 is MNHEY and CDR2 is SMNVEV in the germline V gene (reference sequence). This CDR3 is 14 amino acids long. V was cut by 5 bases and J by 8 bases, with 13 bases left in between. The CDR3 DNA is TGTGCCAGCAGTCAGGACGGATCTTATTCACCCCTCCACTTT. This encodes CASSQDGSYSPLHF.

This clonotype came up a few times. The gene calls are TRBV4-1 and TRBJ1-4; TRBD1 agrees at 8 bases. The germline V gene encodes CDR1 MGHRA and CDR2 YSYEKL. The V segment lost 2 bases and the J segment 3 bases; nucleotides outside the gene matches: 5. CDR3 length: 16 amino acids. The CDR3 protein is CASSQPRGLANEKLFF. The CDR3 coding sequence is TGCGCCAGCAGCCAACCCAGGGGGCTAGCTAATGAAAAACTGTTTTTT.

This clonotype was picked up a small number of times. J is TRBJ2-5 and V is TRBV6-1; 7 nucleotides line up with TRBD1. Germline CDR1 is MNHNS and CDR2 is SASEGT. The junction had 9 bases not matched to a gene; V was cut back by 4 bases and J by 4 bases. The CDR3 consists of 15 residues. The DNA for the CDR3 is TGTGCCAGCAGTGGGAGCACAGGGGCAGGAGAGACCCAGTACTTC. Translation gives CASSGSTGAGETQYF.

This sequence joins TRBV12-3 or TRBV12-4 and TRBJ2-1; 10 nucleotides agree with TRBD1. This CDR3 has 15 amino acids. The V gene end was trimmed by 6 bases and the J gene end by 9 bases; junction bases not matched to a gene: 11. Here the CDR3 DNA reads TGTGCCAGCAGAGCCGGGACAGGGGCTGTTGGTGAGCAGTTCTTC. Translating gives CASRAGTGAVGEQFF.

CDR3 protein: CASRGTSHNEQFF. In DNA form, the CDR3 reads TGTGCCAGCAGGGGGACTAGCCACAATGAGCAGTTCTTC. This sequence joins TRBV3-1 and TRBJ2-1; 9 bases map to TRBD2. The V gene end was trimmed by 6 bases and the J gene end by 5 bases; junction bases not matched to a gene: 2. This CDR3 comprises 13 residues. Germline V CDR1 and CDR2: LGHDT, YNNKEL (reference sequence).

This clonotype was observed a handful of times. J is TRBJ1-1 and V is TRBV10-3; 7 nucleotides agree with TRBD1. CDR3 length equals 13 residues. CDR1 ENHRY and CDR2 SYGVKD come from the germline V gene. Germline trimming cut 11 bases from V and 0 bases from J; bases unmatched to any gene: 6. CDR3 sequence: CAAGGTVNTEAFF. The CDR3 coding sequence is TGTGCCGCCGGCGGGACAGTGAACACTGAAGCTTTCTTT.

This clonotype was seen only a few times. CDR3 coding DNA: TGCGCCAGCAGAGTGATGGGGGATGAGCAGTTCTTC. The encoded protein is CASRVMGDEQFF. This rearrangement joins TRBV10-2 to TRBJ2-1, with D perhaps given as TRBD1 or TRBD2 (5 bases each). CDR3 length: 12 residues. Germline V CDR1 and CDR2: WSHSY, SAAADI. V dropped 6 bases and J dropped 8 bases, with 11 bases sitting between them.

The table lists this clonotype with a few counts. The chain has TRBV12-3 or TRBV12-4 and TRBJ2-5; no reliable D call. The CDR3 consists of 15 residues. V shed 2 bases and J shed 4 bases, with 14 bases lying between them. The CDR3 sequence: CASSLRVLGRETQYF. CDR3 nucleotides: TGTGCCAGCAGTTTACGTGTTCTCGGGCGAGAGACCCAGTACTTC.

This clonotype has at least ten counts. The chain joins TRBV6-1 to TRBJ2-7, with TRBD2 matching 10 bases. Germline V lookup: CDR1 MNHNS, CDR2 SASEGT. The length of the CDR3 is 14 residues. Trimming took 6 bases from V and 4 from J; bases not matched to a gene: 6. The CDR3 sequence: CASSSTSGIYEQYF. The CDR3, as DNA: TGTGCCAGCAGCTCCACTAGCGGGATTTACGAGCAGTACTTC.

The sample holds a few counts of this clonotype. The CDR3 sequence is CASSLGFGDQPQHF. In DNA form, the CDR3 reads TGCGCCAGCAGCTTGGGTTTTGGAGATCAGCCCCAGCATTTT. The genes are TRBV5-1 and TRBJ1-5; D ambiguous. CDR1 is SGHRS and CDR2 is YFSETQ in the germline V gene. The CDR3 totals 14 residues. The V end was cut by 0 bases, the J end by 5 bases, with 9 bases between.